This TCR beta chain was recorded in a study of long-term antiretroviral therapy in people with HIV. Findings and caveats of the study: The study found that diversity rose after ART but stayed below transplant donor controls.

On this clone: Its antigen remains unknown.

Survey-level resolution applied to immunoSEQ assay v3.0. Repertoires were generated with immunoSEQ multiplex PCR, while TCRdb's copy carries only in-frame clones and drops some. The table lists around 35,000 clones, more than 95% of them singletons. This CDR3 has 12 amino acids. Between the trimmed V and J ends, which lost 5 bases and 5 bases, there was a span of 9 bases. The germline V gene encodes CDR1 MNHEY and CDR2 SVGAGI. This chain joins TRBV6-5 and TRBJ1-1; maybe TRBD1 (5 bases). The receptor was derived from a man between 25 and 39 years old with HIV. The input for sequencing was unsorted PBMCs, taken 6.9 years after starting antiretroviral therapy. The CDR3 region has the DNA TGTGCCAGCAGTCCCGCAGGGACTGAAGCTTTCTTT. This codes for CASSPAGTEAFF.